The 21 T cell receptor beta chains in this list originate from one sample, sequenced in a study of PD-L1 blockade in urothelial cancer (dated by TCRdb to 2017 to 2019). Explained via the paper, the time point label denotes: pretreatment peripheral blood. Library generation was performed with the immunoSEQ multiplex PCR assay. The clones in this table, taken by TCRdb from immuneACCESS, are in-frame only. Not every clone is retained; where verified, under half of the shortfall comes from an unresolved V gene, and the cause of the rest is unknown. The sample table holds tens of thousands of clones, of which around 83% were seen once. Roughly 1.7% of the sample rests with the top ten. The sample in question was PBMCs, obtained around atezolizumab (anti-PD-L1) treatment. These receptors all stem from a man in his fifties or sixties with urothelial cancer.

V and J are TRBV5-8 and TRBJ1-5; D remains unclear. Trimming left V 4 bases short and J 4 bases short, with 9 bases between. Germline V gene data show CDR1 as SGHTS and CDR2 as YDEGEE. The CDR3 has 13 amino acids. CDR3 in amino acids: CASSPLINQPQHF. The DNA for the CDR3 is TGTGCCAGCAGCCCACTTATAAATCAGCCCCAGCATTTT.

V is TRBV18 and J is TRBJ1-2, with no clear D. Germline-derived CDR1 and CDR2 are KGHSH and LQKENI. V was shortened by 0 bases and J by 3 bases, with 11 bases between the two germline ends. CDR3 size: 15 residues. The CDR3: CASSPPLGIDYGYTF. The CDR3 nucleotides read TGTGCCAGCTCACCACCCCTAGGTATAGACTATGGCTACACCTTC.

The rearrangement links TRBV7-6 to TRBJ2-7; 12 nucleotides match TRBD1. The CDR3 loop spans 15 amino acids. J was trimmed by 8 bases and V by 2 bases; bases with no gene match: 7. Germline V gene sequence: CDR1 SGHVS, CDR2 FNYEAQ. CDR3 nucleotide sequence: TGTGCCAGCAGCTTACAACCGGGACAGGGGGCAAAGCAGTACGTC. Translation: CASSLQPGQGAKQYV.

The chain uses TRBV19 and TRBJ1-2; 10 bases line up with TRBD1. V shed 3 bases and J 4 bases; nucleotides not matched to a gene: 11. Germline CDR1 and CDR2: LNHDA and SQIVND (reference sequence). The CDR3 loop spans 17 amino acids. CDR3 DNA: TGTGCCAGTAGTATCGGGCCTTGGGACAGGGGAAGCTATGGCTACACCTTC. Residues: CASSIGPWDRGSYGYTF.

This clone was detected only once. The genes are TRBV5-1 and TRBJ1-3, with D tentatively TRBD1 (5 bases). The ends were cut back, 1 base at V and 4 bases at J, with 12 bases in the middle. The CDR3 has 15 amino acids. Germline lookup yields CDR1 SGHRS and CDR2 YFSETQ. The CDR3 DNA is TGCGCCAGCAGCTTGACGGACATGACCGGAAACACCATATATTTT. It is translated as CASSLTDMTGNTIYF.

The chain combines TRBV5-4 with TRBJ1-6; D possibly corresponds to TRBD1 (6 bases). This CDR3 comprises 15 residues. In germline, CDR1 is SGHNT, CDR2 YYREEE (reference sequence). Trimming shortened V by 3 bases and J by 7 bases, and 14 bases separated the two germline ends. This chain's CDR3 is CASSSQGMTNSPLHF. The CDR3 DNA is TGTGCCAGCAGCTCTCAGGGGATGACGAATTCACCCCTCCACTTT. Using reference TRBV5-4 and TRBJ1-6 for the parts outside the CDR3, the full variable domain is ETGVTQSPTHLIKTRGQQVTLRCSSQSGHNTVSWYQQALGQGPQFIFQYYREEENGRGNFPPRFSGLQFPNYSSELNVNALELDDSALYLCASSSQGMTNSPLHFGNGTRLTVT.

This rearrangement joins TRBV5-1 to TRBJ1-5, with TRBD1 matching over 10 bases. The junction had 3 bases not matched to a gene; V was cut back by 3 bases and J by 3 bases. Germline loops: CDR1 SGHRS, CDR2 YFSETQ. The CDR3 spans 15 residues. The DNA for the CDR3 is TGCGCCAGCAGCTCAGGGACAGGGGACAATCAGCCCCAGCATTTT. Protein: CASSSGTGDNQPQHF.

The chain links TRBV28 to TRBJ2-7, with 7 bases aligning to TRBD1. This CDR3 contains 14 residues. The junction had 5 bases not matched to a gene; V was cut back by 2 bases and J by 4 bases. Germline CDR1 is MDHEN and CDR2 is SYDVKM. The DNA for the CDR3 is TGTGCCAGCAGTTTACGGGACAGCTTATACGAGCAGTACGTC. Residues: CASSLRDSLYEQYV.

The chain carries TRBV18 and TRBJ1-1, with 8 nucleotides matching TRBD1. This CDR3 is 13 amino acids long. CDR1 and CDR2 from the germline V gene are KGHSH and LQKENI. The junction had 5 bases not matched to a gene; V was cut back by 6 bases and J by 5 bases. The CDR3 is CASSPTGDTEAFF. CDR3 DNA sequence: TGTGCCAGCTCGCCGACAGGGGATACTGAAGCTTTCTTT.

CDR3: CASSPGLYQETQYF. CDR3 sequence (DNA): TGTGCCAGCAGCCCCGGACTGTACCAAGAGACCCAGTACTTC. The chain uses TRBV5-6 and TRBJ2-5; TRBD2 is a possible D gene (5 bases). This CDR3 is 14 amino acids long. Between the trimmed V and J ends, which lost 4 bases and 0 bases, there was a span of 10 bases. CDR1 and CDR2 from the germline V gene are SGHDT and YYEEEE.

The rearrangement joins TRBV7-9 to TRBJ1-2; the D gene is possibly TRBD1 (6 bases). Looked up from germline, CDR1 is SEHNR and CDR2 is FQNEAQ (reference sequence). CDR3 size: 14 residues. Trimming took off 5 bases at V and 8 bases at J, with 18 bases between the two ends. The CDR3 DNA follows: TGTGCCAGCAGCCATTCGCAGGGGTTCTGGGGCTACACCTTC. Amino acid sequence: CASSHSQGFWGYTF.

The chain combines TRBV7-9 with TRBJ2-1; 7 bases line up with TRBD2. Trimming cost V 5 bases and J 5 bases; bases outside gene matches: 12. Germline V CDR1 and CDR2: SEHNR, FQNEAQ (reference sequence). The CDR3 extends over 16 amino acids. The DNA of the CDR3 is TGTGCCAGCAGCCTTAAGGAGCGGGGACTTAACAATGAGCAGTTCTTC. Its translation is CASSLKERGLNNEQFF.

This chain connects TRBV5-5 to TRBJ1-1, with unresolved D. This CDR3 contains 14 residues. Germline V CDR1 and CDR2: SGHKS, YYEKEE (reference sequence). Deletions cut 3 bases from V and 2 bases from J, with 11 bases between. CDR3: CASSYPGLNTEAFF. CDR3 bases: TGTGCCAGCAGCTACCCGGGGTTAAACACTGAAGCTTTCTTT.

This clone was recorded once. V gene TRBV4-1 combines with J gene TRBJ2-5; the match to TRBD2 covers 7 bases. Germline CDR1 is MGHRA and CDR2 is YSYEKL. This CDR3 region has 13 residues. V lost 4 bases, J lost 5 bases, and 4 bases stayed unmatched. CDR3 sequence (DNA): TGCGCCAGCAGCCTCGACGGGGGGGAGACCCAGTACTTC. It codes for CASSLDGGETQYF.

The chain carries TRBV30 and TRBJ1-1, with D possibly being TRBD1 (5 bases). This CDR3 region has 13 residues. V lost 3 bases and J lost 1, with 9 bases in between. Germline CDR1 is GTSNPN and CDR2 is SVGIG (reference sequence). This chain's CDR3 is CAWRRGGNTEAFF. DNA for the CDR3: TGTGCCTGGAGGCGGGGGGGGAACACTGAAGCTTTCTTT.

The chain recombines TRBV27 with TRBJ2-1; 12 nucleotides line up with TRBD2. J was trimmed by 9 bases and V by 3 bases; bases with no gene match: 9. CDR3 length: 16 amino acids. The germline gives CDR1 MNHEY, CDR2 SMNVEV (reference sequence). The CDR3 DNA sequence: TGTGCCAGCAGTTTGCTCCTGACTAGCGGGAGAATTGAGCAGTTCTTC. Translated: CASSLLLTSGRIEQFF.

A single count supports this clone. The rearrangement links TRBV7-9 to TRBJ2-1; no definite D call. CDR1 and CDR2 (germline): SEHNR, FQNEAQ (reference sequence). V lost 1 base, J lost 8 bases, and 3 bases lay in between. The CDR3 extends over 11 amino acids. The CDR3 nucleotides are TGTGCCAGCAGCTTAGTCGATGAGCAGTTCTTC. Translated, it gives CASSLVDEQFF. Drawing the rest from reference TRBV7-9 and TRBJ2-1, the complete variable domain is DTGVSQNPRHKITKRGQNVTFRCDPISEHNRLYWYRQTLGQGPEFLTYFQNEAQLEKSRLLSDRFSAERPKGSFSTLEIQRTEQGDSAMYLCASSLVDEQFFGPGTRLTVL.

The V call is TRBV7-2, the J call TRBJ1-2, with 7 bases that match TRBD1. Germline V gene data show CDR1 as SGHTA and CDR2 as FQGNSA. The CDR3 extends over 15 amino acids. V shed 7 bases and J 8 bases; nucleotides not matched to a gene: 16. The DNA of the CDR3 is TGTGCCAGCAACAACGACAGGGTACTGACGGGGGGCTACACCTTC. This gives the protein CASNNDRVLTGGYTF. The full variable domain, completed using reference TRBV7-2 and TRBJ1-2, is GAGVSQSPSNKVTEKGKDVELRCDPISGHTALYWYRQSLGQGLEFLIYFQGNSAPDKSGLPSDRFSAERTGGSVSTLTIQRTQQEDSAVYLCASNNDRVLTGGYTFGSGTRLTVV.

The rearrangement joins TRBV6-6 to TRBJ1-5; no firm D call. Trimming left V 5 bases short and J 8 bases short, with 16 bases between. The length of the CDR3 is 14 residues. CDR1 is MNHNY, CDR2 SVGAGI, per germline (reference sequence). The CDR3 loop reads CASSGPKYVEPQHF. CDR3 sequence (DNA): TGTGCCAGCAGTGGCCCCAAGTATGTGGAGCCCCAGCATTTT.

This chain links TRBV7-6 with TRBJ2-7, with 8 positions matching TRBD1. Germline V CDR1 and CDR2: SGHVS, FNYEAQ. Unmatched junction bases numbered 7, after V lost 5 bases and J lost 4 bases. This CDR3 is built from 14 residues. This CDR3 is CASSTRQGIYEQYF. For the CDR3, the DNA is TGTGCCAGCAGCACAAGACAGGGGATTTACGAGCAGTACTTC.

The chain uses TRBV7-2 and TRBJ2-1; 10 positions agree with TRBD2. The CDR3 totals 15 residues. Germline CDR1 SGHTA, CDR2 FQGNSA. V lost 5 bases to trimming and J lost 4 bases; unmatched junction nucleotides: 5. Written as DNA, the CDR3 is TGTGCCAGCAGCGCCACTAGCGGGGCTTACAATGAGCAGTTCTTC. Translation gives CASSATSGAYNEQFF.